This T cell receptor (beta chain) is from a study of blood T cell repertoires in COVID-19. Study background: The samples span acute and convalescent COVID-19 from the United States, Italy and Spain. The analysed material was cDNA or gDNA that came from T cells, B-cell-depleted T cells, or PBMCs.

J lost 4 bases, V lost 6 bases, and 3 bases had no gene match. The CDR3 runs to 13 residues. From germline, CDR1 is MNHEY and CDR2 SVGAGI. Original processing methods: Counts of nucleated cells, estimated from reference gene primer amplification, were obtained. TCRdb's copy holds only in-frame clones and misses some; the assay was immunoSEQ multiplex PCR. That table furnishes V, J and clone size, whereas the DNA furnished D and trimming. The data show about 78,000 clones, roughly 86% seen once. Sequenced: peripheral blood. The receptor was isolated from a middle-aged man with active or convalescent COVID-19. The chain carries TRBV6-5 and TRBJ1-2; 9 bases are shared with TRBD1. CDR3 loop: CASSRGQGYGYTF. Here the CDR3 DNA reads TGTGCCAGCAGCCGGGGACAGGGCTATGGCTACACCTTC.